The rows below give T cell receptor beta chains drawn from one sample of a study of human T cells and chemical hapten exposure. TCRdb analysed the 5' RACE reads with MiXCR anew, one entry per CDR3 protein. The top ten hold under 3% of the sample, which has 65,000 to 95,000 distinct CDR3 sequences, 6% to 8.5% seen once. Receptors originate from a male donor in good health. The CDR3 runs from the conserved cysteine through the conserved F or W. Fields, in order: CDR3 DNA, CDR3 protein, V gene, D gene, clone size, J gene. D genes are given only for firm matches. Clone size appears in some rows only: once, few, many, or a class for an expanded clone.

cdr3_nt: TGTGCCAGCAGTGAAGAACGTCAGGGTGCCGGGAGCACAGATACGCAGTATTTT; cdr3_aa: CASSEERQGAGSTDTQYF; v_call: TRBV6-1; d_call: .; clone_size: .; j_call: TRBJ2-3
cdr3_nt: TGTGCCAGCACCTGGGACAGTAATTCACCCCTCCACTTT; cdr3_aa: CASTWDSNSPLHF; v_call: TRBV27; d_call: TRBD1; clone_size: few; j_call: TRBJ1-6
cdr3_nt: TGTGCCAGCATCCCGGGGGGGGTCCCCTCGGGCGAGCAGTACTTC; cdr3_aa: CASIPGGVPSGEQYF; v_call: TRBV12-3/TRBV12-4; d_call: TRBD2; clone_size: many; j_call: TRBJ2-7
cdr3_nt: TGTGCCAGCAATCTTGGACGGAGCACTGAAGCTTTCTTT; cdr3_aa: CASNLGRSTEAFF; v_call: TRBV28; d_call: .; clone_size: few; j_call: TRBJ1-1
cdr3_nt: TGTGCCAGCTCAGGGACACCGAACACTGAAGCTTTCTTT; cdr3_aa: CASSGTPNTEAFF; v_call: TRBV18; d_call: .; clone_size: few; j_call: TRBJ1-1
cdr3_nt: TGTGCCAGCAGTTTAACCCCCAGGCCTAGCGGGTTCTCCCCAGATACGCAGTATTTT; cdr3_aa: CASSLTPRPSGFSPDTQYF; v_call: TRBV27; d_call: TRBD2; clone_size: many; j_call: TRBJ2-3
cdr3_nt: TGTGCCAGCAGCGTAGCAACGGGGTCACCCCTCCACTTT; cdr3_aa: CASSVATGSPLHF; v_call: TRBV9; d_call: .; clone_size: .; j_call: TRBJ1-6
cdr3_nt: TGTGCCGTCAACCCACTCGTTGCGACAAACATTCAGTACTTC; cdr3_aa: CAVNPLVATNIQYF; v_call: TRBV6-6; d_call: .; clone_size: .; j_call: TRBJ2-4
cdr3_nt: TGTGCCATCAGCCCCTCGGGCAGGGGGTCTGAGAACTATGGCTACACCTTC; cdr3_aa: CAISPSGRGSENYGYTF; v_call: TRBV10-3; d_call: TRBD1; clone_size: .; j_call: TRBJ1-2
cdr3_nt: TGTGCCAGCAGACCCCTTAGTTCCTCCTACAATGAGCAGTTCTTC; cdr3_aa: CASRPLSSSYNEQFF; v_call: TRBV12-3/TRBV12-4; d_call: .; clone_size: .; j_call: TRBJ2-1
cdr3_nt: TGTGCCAGCAGCTTGGAGGCGCTTGGATCCACAGATACGCAGTATTTT; cdr3_aa: CASSLEALGSTDTQYF; v_call: TRBV5-5; d_call: .; clone_size: few; j_call: TRBJ2-3
cdr3_nt: TGCGCCAGCAGTTTATATAACGAGCAGTACTTC; cdr3_aa: CASSLYNEQYF; v_call: TRBV5-1; d_call: .; clone_size: few; j_call: TRBJ2-7
cdr3_nt: TGTGCCAGCAGTTTATCGGCTCTTTTTAGCAATCAGCCCCAGCATTTT; cdr3_aa: CASSLSALFSNQPQHF; v_call: TRBV27; d_call: .; clone_size: .; j_call: TRBJ1-5
cdr3_nt: TGTGCCAGCAGTGAATCTAGCGGGTCCCCCTACGAGCAGTACTTC; cdr3_aa: CASSESSGSPYEQYF; v_call: TRBV6-1; d_call: TRBD2; clone_size: .; j_call: TRBJ2-7
cdr3_nt: TGTGCCAGCAGCTCGCGGGGAGGCAAAAACATTCAGTACTTC; cdr3_aa: CASSSRGGKNIQYF; v_call: TRBV5-4; d_call: .; clone_size: many; j_call: TRBJ2-4
cdr3_nt: TGCGCCAGCAGCCAAGCTCTCTCAGGGGCTGGACCCCAGCATTTT; cdr3_aa: CASSQALSGAGPQHF; v_call: TRBV4-3; d_call: .; clone_size: .; j_call: TRBJ1-5
cdr3_nt: TGTGCCAGCAGCGTACAGTCATCGTACCAAGAGACCCAGTACTTC; cdr3_aa: CASSVQSSYQETQYF; v_call: TRBV9; d_call: .; clone_size: many; j_call: TRBJ2-5
cdr3_nt: TGTGCCAGCAGTTACTCGACCGGCAGAACCTCTGGGGCCAACGTCCTGACTTTC; cdr3_aa: CASSYSTGRTSGANVLTF; v_call: TRBV6-6; d_call: .; clone_size: .; j_call: TRBJ2-6
cdr3_nt: TGTGCCAGCAGCCGGACAGAAAATAGCAATCAGCCCCAGCATTTT; cdr3_aa: CASSRTENSNQPQHF; v_call: TRBV7-4; d_call: .; clone_size: .; j_call: TRBJ1-5
cdr3_nt: TGTGCCAGCAGCAAAAAGGGACTAGCGGGAGTAGGAGCCTACGAGCAGTACTTC; cdr3_aa: CASSKKGLAGVGAYEQYF; v_call: TRBV7-2; d_call: TRBD2; clone_size: .; j_call: TRBJ2-7
cdr3_nt: TGTGCCAGCAGCTTAGATCCGGGACGTATATTCTACGAGCAGTACTTC; cdr3_aa: CASSLDPGRIFYEQYF; v_call: TRBV7-2; d_call: .; clone_size: few; j_call: TRBJ2-7
cdr3_nt: TGCAGCGTTGACCAGGAAAGCACTGAAGCTTTCTTT; cdr3_aa: CSVDQESTEAFF; v_call: TRBV29-1; d_call: .; clone_size: few; j_call: TRBJ1-1
cdr3_nt: TGCAGCGTTAGATCCGGGACTAGCGGCCCGAAGGTGGAGCAGTTCTTC; cdr3_aa: CSVRSGTSGPKVEQFF; v_call: TRBV29-1; d_call: TRBD2; clone_size: .; j_call: TRBJ2-1
cdr3_nt: TGTGCCAGCAAGGCCAGGGACTATAGCAATCAGCCCCAGCATTTT; cdr3_aa: CASKARDYSNQPQHF; v_call: TRBV2; d_call: .; clone_size: few; j_call: TRBJ1-5
cdr3_nt: TGTGCCAGCAGCCGAGGGACAGGGGGTGCAGATCAGCCCCAGCATTTT; cdr3_aa: CASSRGTGGADQPQHF; v_call: TRBV3-1; d_call: TRBD1; clone_size: few; j_call: TRBJ1-5
cdr3_nt: TGCAGCGTCACAGGCTTGAACACTGAAGCTTTCTTT; cdr3_aa: CSVTGLNTEAFF; v_call: TRBV29-1; d_call: .; clone_size: .; j_call: TRBJ1-1
cdr3_nt: TGTGCCAGCAGCGCTCAGTCGGGGGGAAGGGTATCCTACAATGAGCAGTTCTTC; cdr3_aa: CASSAQSGGRVSYNEQFF; v_call: TRBV7-2; d_call: TRBD2; clone_size: many; j_call: TRBJ2-1
cdr3_nt: TGTGCCAGCAGCTTTGGCCCTAACACTGAAGCTTTCTTT; cdr3_aa: CASSFGPNTEAFF; v_call: TRBV7-9; d_call: .; clone_size: many; j_call: TRBJ1-1
cdr3_nt: TGTGCCAGCAGAGTTACTAGCGGAGAAGTCTTCGAGCAGTACTTC; cdr3_aa: CASRVTSGEVFEQYF; v_call: TRBV6-5; d_call: TRBD2; clone_size: many; j_call: TRBJ2-7
cdr3_nt: TGTGCCAGCATTACAGGGGACCGGTACAATGAGCAGTTCTTC; cdr3_aa: CASITGDRYNEQFF; v_call: TRBV21-1; d_call: .; clone_size: .; j_call: TRBJ2-1
cdr3_nt: TGCGCCAGCAGCTTGAGCCTCGCGCCGGGACAGGGATTGAACACTGAAGCTTTCTTT; cdr3_aa: CASSLSLAPGQGLNTEAFF; v_call: TRBV5-1; d_call: TRBD1; clone_size: .; j_call: TRBJ1-1
cdr3_nt: TGTGCCAGTAGTACCGACAGGGAGGGGGCAGATACGCAGTATTTT; cdr3_aa: CASSTDREGADTQYF; v_call: TRBV19; d_call: .; clone_size: .; j_call: TRBJ2-3
cdr3_nt: TGTGCCAGCAGTTACGGGATTAGGCACTCTGGAAACACCATATATTTT; cdr3_aa: CASSYGIRHSGNTIYF; v_call: TRBV6-6; d_call: .; clone_size: .; j_call: TRBJ1-3
cdr3_nt: TGTGCCAGCAGTTCCCGCAGGGAGCAGTTCTTC; cdr3_aa: CASSSRREQFF; v_call: TRBV25-1; d_call: .; clone_size: few; j_call: TRBJ2-1
cdr3_nt: TGCAGTGCTGGAGCACCGAGGCAGCCCCAGCATTTT; cdr3_aa: CSAGAPRQPQHF; v_call: TRBV20-1; d_call: .; clone_size: .; j_call: TRBJ1-5
cdr3_nt: TGTGCCAGTATCTCCGGTGGGGGGGCTTTTCAGCCCCAGCATTTT; cdr3_aa: CASISGGGAFQPQHF; v_call: TRBV19; d_call: .; clone_size: .; j_call: TRBJ1-5
cdr3_nt: TGTGCCAGCAGTTTATTCCACGGGACACTGGGTCAGCCCCAGCATTTT; cdr3_aa: CASSLFHGTLGQPQHF; v_call: TRBV28; d_call: .; clone_size: .; j_call: TRBJ1-5
cdr3_nt: TGTGCCAGCAGCCCTAACAGGAGTCCGTCTATGGTTGGCTACACCTTC; cdr3_aa: CASSPNRSPSMVGYTF; v_call: TRBV7-2; d_call: .; clone_size: many; j_call: TRBJ1-2
cdr3_nt: TGTGCCAGCAGTTACTCGGTAAACATTCAGTACTTC; cdr3_aa: CASSYSVNIQYF; v_call: TRBV6-2/TRBV6-3; d_call: .; clone_size: .; j_call: TRBJ2-4
cdr3_nt: TGTGCCAGCAGCGCTAACTGGGGACAGGGGGATAACTATGGCTACACCTTC; cdr3_aa: CASSANWGQGDNYGYTF; v_call: TRBV4-2; d_call: TRBD1; clone_size: many; j_call: TRBJ1-2
cdr3_nt: TGCGCCAGCAGCTTTCTGACAGTGAACACTGAAGCTTTCTTT; cdr3_aa: CASSFLTVNTEAFF; v_call: TRBV5-1; d_call: .; clone_size: .; j_call: TRBJ1-1
cdr3_nt: TGTGCCAGCTTCCAGGGTTCGACCGGGGAGCTGTTTTTT; cdr3_aa: CASFQGSTGELFF; v_call: TRBV19; d_call: .; clone_size: few; j_call: TRBJ2-2
cdr3_nt: TGCAGTGCTAGAGATTGGTTAAAGGGGGATCAGCCCCAGCATTTT; cdr3_aa: CSARDWLKGDQPQHF; v_call: TRBV20-1; d_call: .; clone_size: .; j_call: TRBJ1-5
cdr3_nt: TGCAGTGCCCCCTTTTCGGTAACAGATGGGGCCAGCACAGATACGCAGTATTTT; cdr3_aa: CSAPFSVTDGASTDTQYF; v_call: TRBV20-1; d_call: .; clone_size: few; j_call: TRBJ2-3
cdr3_nt: TGTGCCATCGAGATAAGTGGCGGGAGCTCCTACAATGAGCAGTTCTTC; cdr3_aa: CAIEISGGSSYNEQFF; v_call: TRBV7-2; d_call: TRBD2; clone_size: .; j_call: TRBJ2-1
cdr3_nt: TGCGCCAGCAGCTTGGGTAGCGGCAGCTCCTACGAGCAGTACTTC; cdr3_aa: CASSLGSGSSYEQYF; v_call: TRBV5-1; d_call: .; clone_size: few; j_call: TRBJ2-7
cdr3_nt: TGTGCCAGCTTACGAAGGACCACCTCACCCTACGAGCAGTACTTC; cdr3_aa: CASLRRTTSPYEQYF; v_call: TRBV5-6; d_call: .; clone_size: many; j_call: TRBJ2-7
cdr3_nt: TGTGCCAGCAGGAGGGACAGGGTGGGTAAGAATGAGCAGTTCTTC; cdr3_aa: CASRRDRVGKNEQFF; v_call: TRBV2; d_call: TRBD1; clone_size: .; j_call: TRBJ2-1
cdr3_nt: TGTGCCAGCAGTCCAGGCCGGGGAAAATACGAGCAGTACTTC; cdr3_aa: CASSPGRGKYEQYF; v_call: TRBV6-5; d_call: .; clone_size: many; j_call: TRBJ2-7
cdr3_nt: TGCAGTGCCGCCTCAGGTGGCTTCCAAGCGGGAGGGTGGAATGAGCAGTTCTTC; cdr3_aa: CSAASGGFQAGGWNEQFF; v_call: TRBV20-1; d_call: TRBD2; clone_size: few; j_call: TRBJ2-1
cdr3_nt: TGCAGTGCTATAGCGGGGACACAATCCTACAATGAGCAGTTCTTC; cdr3_aa: CSAIAGTQSYNEQFF; v_call: TRBV20-1; d_call: TRBD2; clone_size: .; j_call: TRBJ2-1
cdr3_nt: TGTGCCAGCAGCCTTGCGGGGGCGACCACTGAAGCTTTCTTT; cdr3_aa: CASSLAGATTEAFF; v_call: TRBV14; d_call: .; clone_size: many; j_call: TRBJ1-1
cdr3_nt: TGTGCCACCAGCAGAGATAGCGGACCTTCCTACGAGCAGTACTTC; cdr3_aa: CATSRDSGPSYEQYF; v_call: TRBV15; d_call: .; clone_size: many; j_call: TRBJ2-7
cdr3_nt: TGTGCCAGCAGCCACAGGGGGCTGGGGGCCAACGTCCTGACTTTC; cdr3_aa: CASSHRGLGANVLTF; v_call: TRBV12-3/TRBV12-4; d_call: TRBD1; clone_size: many; j_call: TRBJ2-6
cdr3_nt: TGTGCCAGCAGCAAAGCACTTTACAGGGGTCTGAATCCTGAAGCTTTCTTT; cdr3_aa: CASSKALYRGLNPEAFF; v_call: TRBV21-1; d_call: .; clone_size: few; j_call: TRBJ1-1
cdr3_nt: TGTGCCAGCAGCTTATTCGGTCCCGCCGGGGAGCTGTTTTTT; cdr3_aa: CASSLFGPAGELFF; v_call: TRBV5-5; d_call: .; clone_size: many; j_call: TRBJ2-2
cdr3_nt: TGTGCCAGCAGCGGCCCTACCAGGGCGAACACCGGGGAGCTGTTTTTT; cdr3_aa: CASSGPTRANTGELFF; v_call: TRBV9; d_call: .; clone_size: .; j_call: TRBJ2-2
cdr3_nt: TGCGCCAGCAGCCAAGCGGGACAGGGGTTCCCCGGGGAGCTGTTTTTT; cdr3_aa: CASSQAGQGFPGELFF; v_call: TRBV4-3; d_call: TRBD1; clone_size: many; j_call: TRBJ2-2
cdr3_nt: TGTGCCAGCAGTGAAGCCCGACAGGGCCTGGGGGCTGAAGCTTTCTTT; cdr3_aa: CASSEARQGLGAEAFF; v_call: TRBV2; d_call: TRBD1; clone_size: .; j_call: TRBJ1-1
cdr3_nt: TGTGCCAGCAGCGTTGGACTAGCGGGAGGGCCTCGGGGCGACAATGAGCAGTTCTTC; cdr3_aa: CASSVGLAGGPRGDNEQFF; v_call: TRBV9; d_call: TRBD2; clone_size: many; j_call: TRBJ2-1